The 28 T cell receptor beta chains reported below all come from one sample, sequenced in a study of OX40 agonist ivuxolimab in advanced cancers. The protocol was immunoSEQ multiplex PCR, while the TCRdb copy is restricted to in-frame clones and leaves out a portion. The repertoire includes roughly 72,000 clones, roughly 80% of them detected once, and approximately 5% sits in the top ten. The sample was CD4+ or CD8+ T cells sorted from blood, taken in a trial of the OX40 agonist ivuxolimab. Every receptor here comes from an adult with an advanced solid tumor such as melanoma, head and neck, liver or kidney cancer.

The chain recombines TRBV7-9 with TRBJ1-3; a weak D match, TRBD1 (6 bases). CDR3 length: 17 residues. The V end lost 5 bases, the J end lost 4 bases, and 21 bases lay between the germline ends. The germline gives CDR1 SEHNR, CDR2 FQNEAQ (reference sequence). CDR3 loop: CASSEKGQSLEGNTIYF. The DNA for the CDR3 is TGTGCCAGCAGCGAAAAAGGACAGTCCCTCGAAGGAAACACCATATATTTT.

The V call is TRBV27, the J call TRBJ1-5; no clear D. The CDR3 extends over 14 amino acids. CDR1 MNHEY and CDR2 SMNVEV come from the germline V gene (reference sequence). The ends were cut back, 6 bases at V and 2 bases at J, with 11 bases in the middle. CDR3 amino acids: CASRTGEGNQPQHF. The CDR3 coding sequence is TGTGCCAGCAGGACCGGGGAAGGCAATCAGCCCCAGCATTTT.

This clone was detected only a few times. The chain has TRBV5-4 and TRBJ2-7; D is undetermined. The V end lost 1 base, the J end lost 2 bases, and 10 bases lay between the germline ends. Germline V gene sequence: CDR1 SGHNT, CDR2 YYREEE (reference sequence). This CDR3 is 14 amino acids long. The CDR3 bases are TGTGCCAGCAGCTTGTTCGGGCGGACCTACGAGCAGTACTTC. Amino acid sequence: CASSLFGRTYEQYF. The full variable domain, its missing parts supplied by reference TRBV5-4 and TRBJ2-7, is ETGVTQSPTHLIKTRGQQVTLRCSSQSGHNTVSWYQQALGQGPQFIFQYYREEENGRGNFPPRFSGLQFPNYSSELNVNALELDDSALYLCASSLFGRTYEQYFGPGTRLTVT.

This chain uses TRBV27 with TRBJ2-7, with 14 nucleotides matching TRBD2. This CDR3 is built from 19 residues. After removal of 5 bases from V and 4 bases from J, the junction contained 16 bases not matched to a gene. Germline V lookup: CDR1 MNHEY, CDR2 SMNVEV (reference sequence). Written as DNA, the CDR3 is TGTGCCAGCAGTCCGTTCCCCGGGACTAGCGGGAGTGGTGTATACGAGCAGTACTTC. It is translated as CASSPFPGTSGSGVYEQYF.

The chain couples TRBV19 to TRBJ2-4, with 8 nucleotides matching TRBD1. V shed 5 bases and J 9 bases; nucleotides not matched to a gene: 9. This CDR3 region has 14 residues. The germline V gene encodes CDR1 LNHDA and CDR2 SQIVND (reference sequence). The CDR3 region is CASSPRTGSVIQYF. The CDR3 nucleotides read TGTGCCAGTAGTCCCCGGACAGGGAGTGTCATTCAGTACTTC.

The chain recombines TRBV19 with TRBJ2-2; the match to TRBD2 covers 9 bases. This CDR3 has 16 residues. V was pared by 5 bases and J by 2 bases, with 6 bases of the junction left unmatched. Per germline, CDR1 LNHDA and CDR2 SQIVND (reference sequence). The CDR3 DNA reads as TGTGCCAGTAGTCGACGGACTAGCGCAAACACCGGGGAGCTGTTTTTT. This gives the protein CASSRRTSANTGELFF.

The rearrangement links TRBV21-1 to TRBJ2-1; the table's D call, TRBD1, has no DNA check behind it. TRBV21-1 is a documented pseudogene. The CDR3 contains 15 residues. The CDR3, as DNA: TGTGCCAGCAGCAAATGGACAGGGAAGGGCAATGAGCAGTTCTTC. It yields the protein CASSKWTGKGNEQFF.

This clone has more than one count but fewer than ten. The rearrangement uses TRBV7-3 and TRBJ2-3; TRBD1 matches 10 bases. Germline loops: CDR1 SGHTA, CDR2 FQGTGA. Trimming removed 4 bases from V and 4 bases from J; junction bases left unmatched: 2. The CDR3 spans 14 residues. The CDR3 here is CASSSGQGADTQYF. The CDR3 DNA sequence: TGTGCCAGCAGCTCCGGACAGGGGGCAGATACGCAGTATTTT.

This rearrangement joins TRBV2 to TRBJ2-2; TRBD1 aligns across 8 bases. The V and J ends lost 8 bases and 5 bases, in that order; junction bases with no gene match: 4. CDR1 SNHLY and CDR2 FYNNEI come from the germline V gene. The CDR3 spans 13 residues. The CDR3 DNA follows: TGTGCCAGCCAGGGACAGGTGACCGGGGAGCTGTTTTTT. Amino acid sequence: CASQGQVTGELFF.

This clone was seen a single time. CDR3 protein: CAWSVAHNSGNTIYF. CDR3 nucleotide sequence: TGTGCCTGGAGCGTCGCGCACAACTCTGGAAACACCATATATTTT. The V call is TRBV30, the J call TRBJ1-3; no clear D gene. The V end lost 3 bases, the J end lost 0 bases, and 12 bases lay between the germline ends. CDR1 is GTSNPN and CDR2 is SVGIG in the germline V gene (reference sequence). CDR3 size: 15 residues.

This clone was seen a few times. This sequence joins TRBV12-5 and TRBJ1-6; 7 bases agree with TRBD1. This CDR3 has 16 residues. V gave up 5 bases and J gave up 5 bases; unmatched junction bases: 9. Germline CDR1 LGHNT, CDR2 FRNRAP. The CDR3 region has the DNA TGTGCTAGTGGTACGAACAGGGGACCAGATAATTCACCCCTCCACTTT. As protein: CASGTNRGPDNSPLHF.

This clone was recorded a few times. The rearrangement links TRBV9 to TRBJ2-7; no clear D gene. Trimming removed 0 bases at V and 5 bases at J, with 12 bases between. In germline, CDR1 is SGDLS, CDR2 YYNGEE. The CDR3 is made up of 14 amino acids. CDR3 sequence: CASSVDSSIDEQYF. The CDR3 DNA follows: TGTGCCAGCAGCGTAGATAGCAGTATCGACGAGCAGTACTTC.

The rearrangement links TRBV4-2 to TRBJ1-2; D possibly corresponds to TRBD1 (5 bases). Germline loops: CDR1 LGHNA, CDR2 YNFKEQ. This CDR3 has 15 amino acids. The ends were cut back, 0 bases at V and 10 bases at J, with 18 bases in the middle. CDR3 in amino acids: CASSQDLAGESDYTF. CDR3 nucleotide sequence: TGTGCCAGCAGCCAAGATCTGGCGGGGGAAAGTGACTACACCTTC.

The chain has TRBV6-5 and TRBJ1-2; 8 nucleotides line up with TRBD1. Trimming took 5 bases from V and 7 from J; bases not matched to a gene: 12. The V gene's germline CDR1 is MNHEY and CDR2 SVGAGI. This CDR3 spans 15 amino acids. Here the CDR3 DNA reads TGTGCCAGCAGTCCGCCGGGACAGGAGGGGTTTGGCTACACCTTC. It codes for CASSPPGQEGFGYTF.

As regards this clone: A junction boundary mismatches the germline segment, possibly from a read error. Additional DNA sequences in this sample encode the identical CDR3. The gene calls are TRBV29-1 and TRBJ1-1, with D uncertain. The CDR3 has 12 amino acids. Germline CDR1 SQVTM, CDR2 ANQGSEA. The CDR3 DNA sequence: TGCAGCGCCACCATAGAAGGCACTGAAGCTTTCTTC. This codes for CSATIEGTEAFF.

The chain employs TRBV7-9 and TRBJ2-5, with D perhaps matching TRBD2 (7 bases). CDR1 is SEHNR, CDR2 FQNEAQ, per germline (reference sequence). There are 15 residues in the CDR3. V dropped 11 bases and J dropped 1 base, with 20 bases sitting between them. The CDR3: CASSGWGGRQETQYF. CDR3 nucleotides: TGTGCCTCCAGCGGATGGGGGGGCCGCCAAGAGACCCAGTACTTC.

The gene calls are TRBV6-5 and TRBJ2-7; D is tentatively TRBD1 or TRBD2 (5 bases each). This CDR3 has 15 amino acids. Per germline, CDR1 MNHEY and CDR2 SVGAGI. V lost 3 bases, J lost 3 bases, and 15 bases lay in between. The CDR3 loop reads CASSYGLTAYYEQYF. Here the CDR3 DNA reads TGTGCCAGCAGTTATGGACTGACAGCCTACTACGAGCAGTACTTC.

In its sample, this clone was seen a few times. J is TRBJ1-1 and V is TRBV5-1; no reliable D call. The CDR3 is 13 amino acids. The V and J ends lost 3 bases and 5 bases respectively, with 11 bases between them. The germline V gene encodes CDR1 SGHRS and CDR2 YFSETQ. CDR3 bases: TGCGCCAGCAGCTGGACCCGTGGGACTGAAGCTTTCTTT. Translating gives CASSWTRGTEAFF. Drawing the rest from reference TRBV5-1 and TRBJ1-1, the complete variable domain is KAGVTQTPRYLIKTRGQQVTLSCSPISGHRSVSWYQQTPGQGLQFLFEYFSETQRNKGNFPGRFSGRQFSNSRSEMNVSTLELGDSALYLCASSWTRGTEAFFGQGTRLTVV.

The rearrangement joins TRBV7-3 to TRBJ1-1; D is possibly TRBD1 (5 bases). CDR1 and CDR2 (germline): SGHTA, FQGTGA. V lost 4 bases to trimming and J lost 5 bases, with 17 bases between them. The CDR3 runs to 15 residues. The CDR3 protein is CASSSGAGRGTEAFF. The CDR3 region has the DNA TGTGCCAGCAGCTCCGGGGCGGGGAGGGGTACTGAAGCTTTCTTT.

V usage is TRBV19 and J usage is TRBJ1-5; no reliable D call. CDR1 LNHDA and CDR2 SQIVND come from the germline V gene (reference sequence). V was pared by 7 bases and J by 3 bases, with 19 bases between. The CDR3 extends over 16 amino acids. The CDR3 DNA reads TGTGCCAGTACTTCGAGGGAATCCCGATACAATCAGCCCCAGCATTTT. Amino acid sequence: CASTSRESRYNQPQHF.

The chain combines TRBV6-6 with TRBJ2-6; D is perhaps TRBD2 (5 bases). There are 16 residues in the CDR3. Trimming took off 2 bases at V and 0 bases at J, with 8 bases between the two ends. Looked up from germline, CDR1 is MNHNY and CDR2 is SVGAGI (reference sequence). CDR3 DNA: TGTGCCAGCAGTTACGACGGAGGCTCTGGGGCCAACGTCCTGACTTTC. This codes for CASSYDGGSGANVLTF.

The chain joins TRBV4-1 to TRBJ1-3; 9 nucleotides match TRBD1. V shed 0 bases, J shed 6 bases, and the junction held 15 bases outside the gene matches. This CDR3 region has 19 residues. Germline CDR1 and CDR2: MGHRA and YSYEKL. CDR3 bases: TGCGCCAGCAGCCAAGATCCCCTGGGGACAGGGTGGGCTGAAAACACCATATATTTT. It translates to CASSQDPLGTGWAENTIYF.

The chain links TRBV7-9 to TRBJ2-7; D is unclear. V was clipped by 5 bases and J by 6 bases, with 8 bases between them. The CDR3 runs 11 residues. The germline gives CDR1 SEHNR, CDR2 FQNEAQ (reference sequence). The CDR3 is CASSQPGEQYF. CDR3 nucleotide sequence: TGTGCCAGCAGCCAGCCGGGCGAGCAGTACTTC. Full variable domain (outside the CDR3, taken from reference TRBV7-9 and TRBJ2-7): DTGVSQNPRHKITKRGQNVTFRCDPISEHNRLYWYRQTLGQGPEFLTYFQNEAQLEKSRLLSDRFSAERPKGSFSTLEIQRTEQGDSAMYLCASSQPGEQYFGPGTRLTVT.

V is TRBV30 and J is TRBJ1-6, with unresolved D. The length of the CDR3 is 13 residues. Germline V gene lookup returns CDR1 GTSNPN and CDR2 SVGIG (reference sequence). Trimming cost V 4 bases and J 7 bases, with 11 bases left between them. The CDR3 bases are TGTGCCTGGACGTCCACGGGGAATTCACCCCTCCACTTT. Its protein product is CAWTSTGNSPLHF.

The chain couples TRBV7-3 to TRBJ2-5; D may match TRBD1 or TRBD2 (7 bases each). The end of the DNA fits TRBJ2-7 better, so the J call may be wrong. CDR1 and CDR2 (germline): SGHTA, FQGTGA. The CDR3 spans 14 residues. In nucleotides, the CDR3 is TGTGCCAGCAGCCCGGACAGGCGGGGGTTCGAGCAGTACTTC. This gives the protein CASSPDRRGFEQYF.

The CDR3 DNA reads as TGTGCCAGCAGCTTAGTTACTAGCGGGGGAGAGACCCAGTACTTC. It encodes CASSLVTSGGETQYF. The chain carries TRBV7-2 and TRBJ2-5, with TRBD2 matching over 11 bases. The ends lost 1 base at V and 4 bases at J; junction bases unmatched: 2. Germline CDR1 and CDR2: SGHTA and FQGNSA. This CDR3 has 15 residues.

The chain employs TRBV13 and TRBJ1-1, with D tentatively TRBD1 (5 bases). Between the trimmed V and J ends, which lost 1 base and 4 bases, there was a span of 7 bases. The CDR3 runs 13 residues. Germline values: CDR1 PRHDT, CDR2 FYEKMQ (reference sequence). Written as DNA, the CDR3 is TGTGCCAGCAGCTTAGAGCAGGGCACTGAAGCTTTCTTT. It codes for CASSLEQGTEAFF.

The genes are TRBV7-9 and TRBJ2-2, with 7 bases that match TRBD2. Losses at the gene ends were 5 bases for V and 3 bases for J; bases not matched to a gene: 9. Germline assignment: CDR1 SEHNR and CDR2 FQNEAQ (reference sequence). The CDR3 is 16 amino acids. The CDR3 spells CASSHPTSPYTGELFF. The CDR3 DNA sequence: TGTGCCAGCAGCCATCCGACTAGCCCCTACACCGGGGAGCTGTTTTTT.